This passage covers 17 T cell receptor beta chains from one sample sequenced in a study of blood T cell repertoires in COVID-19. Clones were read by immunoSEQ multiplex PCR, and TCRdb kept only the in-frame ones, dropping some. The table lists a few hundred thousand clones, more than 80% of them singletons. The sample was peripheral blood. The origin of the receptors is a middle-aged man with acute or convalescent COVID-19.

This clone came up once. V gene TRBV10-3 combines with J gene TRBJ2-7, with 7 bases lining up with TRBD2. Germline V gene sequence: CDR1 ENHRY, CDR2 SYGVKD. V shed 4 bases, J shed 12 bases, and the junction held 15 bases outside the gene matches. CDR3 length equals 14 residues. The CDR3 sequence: CAISGGRDDGRLYF. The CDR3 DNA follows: TGTGCCATCAGTGGGGGGAGGGATGATGGGCGATTGTACTTC.

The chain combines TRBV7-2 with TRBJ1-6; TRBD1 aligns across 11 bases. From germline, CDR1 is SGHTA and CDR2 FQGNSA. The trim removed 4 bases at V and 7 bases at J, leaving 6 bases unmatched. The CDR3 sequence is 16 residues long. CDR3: CASSYQGTGGNSPLHF. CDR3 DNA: TGTGCCAGCAGCTACCAGGGGACAGGGGGGAATTCACCCCTCCACTTT.

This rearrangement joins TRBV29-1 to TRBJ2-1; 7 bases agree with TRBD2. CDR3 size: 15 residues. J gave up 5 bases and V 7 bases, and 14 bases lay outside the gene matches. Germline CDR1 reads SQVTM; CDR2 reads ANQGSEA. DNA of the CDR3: TGCAGCGGTAGAAGGGTCCTAGCGGTAGACAATGAGCAGTTCTTC. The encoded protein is CSGRRVLAVDNEQFF.

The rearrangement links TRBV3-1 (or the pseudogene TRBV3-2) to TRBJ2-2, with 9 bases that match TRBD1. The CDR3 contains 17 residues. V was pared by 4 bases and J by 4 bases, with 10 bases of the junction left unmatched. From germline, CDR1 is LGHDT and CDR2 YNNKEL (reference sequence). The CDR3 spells CASSPRGGTGFTGELFF. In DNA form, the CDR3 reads TGTGCCAGCAGCCCCCGGGGCGGGACAGGGTTCACCGGGGAGCTGTTTTTT.

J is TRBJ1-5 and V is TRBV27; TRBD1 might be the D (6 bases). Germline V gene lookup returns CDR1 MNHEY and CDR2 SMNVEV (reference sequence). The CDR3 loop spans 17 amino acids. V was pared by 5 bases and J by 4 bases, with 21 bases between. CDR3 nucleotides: TGTGCCAGCAGTCCGCTCAGGGGAAACCGTTGGAATCAGCCCCAGCATTTT. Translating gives CASSPLRGNRWNQPQHF.

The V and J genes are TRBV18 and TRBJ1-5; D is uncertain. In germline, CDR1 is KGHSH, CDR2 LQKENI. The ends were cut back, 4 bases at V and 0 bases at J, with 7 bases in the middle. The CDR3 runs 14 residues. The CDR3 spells CASSRGDSNQPQHF. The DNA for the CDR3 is TGTGCCAGCTCACGAGGCGATAGCAATCAGCCCCAGCATTTT.

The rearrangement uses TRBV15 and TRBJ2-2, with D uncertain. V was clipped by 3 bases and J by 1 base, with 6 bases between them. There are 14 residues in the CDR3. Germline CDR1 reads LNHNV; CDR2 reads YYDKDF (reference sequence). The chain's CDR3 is CATSSAMNTGELFF. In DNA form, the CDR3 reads TGTGCCACCAGCAGCGCTATGAACACCGGGGAGCTGTTTTTT.

The CDR3 nucleotides read TGTGCCACCAGCAGAGGTGGGGACAGACGGAGCAATCAGCCCCAGCATTTT. Its protein product is CATSRGGDRRSNQPQHF. The rearrangement joins TRBV15 to TRBJ1-5, with 7 bases that match TRBD1. J lost 1 base, V lost 1 base, and 7 bases had no gene match. The CDR3 loop spans 17 amino acids. The germline gives CDR1 LNHNV, CDR2 YYDKDF (reference sequence).

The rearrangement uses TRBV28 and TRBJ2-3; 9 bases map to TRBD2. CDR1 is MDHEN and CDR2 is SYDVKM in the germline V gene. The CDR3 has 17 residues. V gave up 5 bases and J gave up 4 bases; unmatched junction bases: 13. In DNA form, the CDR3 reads TGTGCCAGCAGTGGGACTAGCTCCCGAGGGAGGGCAGATACGCAGTATTTT. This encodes CASSGTSSRGRADTQYF.

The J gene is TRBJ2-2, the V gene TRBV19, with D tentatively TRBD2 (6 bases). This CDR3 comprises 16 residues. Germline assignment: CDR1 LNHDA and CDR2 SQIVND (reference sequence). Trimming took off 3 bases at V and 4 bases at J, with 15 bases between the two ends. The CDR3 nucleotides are TGTGCCAGTAGTATGACTCGGGAGCTTTTCACCGGGGAGCTGTTTTTT. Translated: CASSMTRELFTGELFF.

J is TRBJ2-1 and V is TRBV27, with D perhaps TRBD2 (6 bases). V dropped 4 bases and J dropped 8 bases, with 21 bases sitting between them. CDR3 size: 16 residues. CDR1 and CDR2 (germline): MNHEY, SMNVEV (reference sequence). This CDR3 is CASSSRGAGLFDEQFF. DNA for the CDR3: TGTGCCAGCAGTTCCCGGGGAGCGGGCCTTTTCGATGAGCAGTTCTTC.

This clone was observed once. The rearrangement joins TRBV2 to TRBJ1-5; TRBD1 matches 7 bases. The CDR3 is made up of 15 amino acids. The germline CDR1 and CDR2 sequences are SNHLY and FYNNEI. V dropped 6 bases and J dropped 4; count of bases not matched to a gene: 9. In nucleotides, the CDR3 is TGTGCCAGCAGCGCGGACAGGTTTGCAAATCAGCCCCAGCATTTT. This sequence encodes CASSADRFANQPQHF.

CDR3 amino acids: CASSDGARPSLYNEQFF. In nucleotides, the CDR3 is TGTGCCAGCAGCGACGGAGCGAGGCCATCGCTGTACAATGAGCAGTTCTTC. The rearrangement links TRBV11-2 to TRBJ2-1; D gene ambiguous. CDR3 length: 17 amino acids. Germline assignment: CDR1 SGHAT and CDR2 FQNNGV. Trimming took off 5 bases at V and 4 bases at J, with 21 bases between the two ends.

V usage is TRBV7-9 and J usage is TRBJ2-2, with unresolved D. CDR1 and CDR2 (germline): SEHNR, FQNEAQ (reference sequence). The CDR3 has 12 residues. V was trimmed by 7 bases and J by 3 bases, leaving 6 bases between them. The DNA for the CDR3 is TGTGCCAGCACCCCTTACACCGGGGAGCTGTTTTTT. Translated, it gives CASTPYTGELFF.

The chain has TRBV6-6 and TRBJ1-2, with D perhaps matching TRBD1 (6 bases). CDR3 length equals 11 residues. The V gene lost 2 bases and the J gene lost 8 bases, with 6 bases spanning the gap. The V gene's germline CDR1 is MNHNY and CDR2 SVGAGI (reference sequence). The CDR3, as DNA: TGTGCCAGCAGTTACGACAGGGGCTACACCTTC. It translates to CASSYDRGYTF.

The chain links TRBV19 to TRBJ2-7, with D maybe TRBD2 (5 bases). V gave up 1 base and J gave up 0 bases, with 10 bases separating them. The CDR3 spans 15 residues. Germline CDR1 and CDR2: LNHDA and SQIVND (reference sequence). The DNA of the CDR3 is TGTGCCAGTAGTATAGGTACTAGACACTCCTACGAGCAGTACTTC. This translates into CASSIGTRHSYEQYF.

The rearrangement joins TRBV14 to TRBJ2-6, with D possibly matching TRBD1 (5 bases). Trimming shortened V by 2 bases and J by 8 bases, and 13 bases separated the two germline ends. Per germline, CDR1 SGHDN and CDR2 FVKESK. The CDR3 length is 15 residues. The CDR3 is CASSQRGSYSNVLTF. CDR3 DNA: TGTGCCAGCAGCCAAAGGGGTAGTTACTCCAACGTCCTGACTTTC.